This T cell receptor (beta chain) was retrieved from a study of blood T cells in healthy people across ages. This clonotype was picked up a small number of times. It was with a sample-barcoded 5' primer and a J-beta primer mix that a second PCR of roughly 7 to 12 cycles was run. The template-switch adaptor was a 5' adaptor with 12 random nucleotides. It tagged each cDNA molecule. MiXCR was run by TCRdb on the 5' RACE reads, yielding one entry per CDR3 protein. The sample records 1.5 million or so distinct CDR3 sequences, approximately 39% being singletons. This CDR3 has 15 residues. V gave up 6 bases and J gave up 4 bases, with 13 bases separating them. Germline V gene data show CDR1 as SGHVS and CDR2 as FNYEAQ. The authors extracted at least 6 micrograms of total RNA per sample.

Sequences were obtained from blood. This receptor was obtained from a woman aged 18-29 years in good health. The chain recombines TRBV7-6 with TRBJ1-6, with D perhaps matching TRBD1 (6 bases). The CDR3 sequence: CASSIGQTYNSPLHF. DNA for the CDR3: TGTGCCAGCAGTATCGGACAGACTTATAATTCACCCCTCCACTTT. The full variable domain, in which reference TRBV7-6 and TRBJ1-6 provide the parts outside the CDR3, is GAGVSQSPRYKVTKRGQDVALRCDPISGHVSLYWYRQALGQGPEFLTYFNYEAQQDKSGLPNDRFSAERPEGSISTLTIQRTEQRDSAMYRCASSIGQTYNSPLHFGNGTRLTVT.